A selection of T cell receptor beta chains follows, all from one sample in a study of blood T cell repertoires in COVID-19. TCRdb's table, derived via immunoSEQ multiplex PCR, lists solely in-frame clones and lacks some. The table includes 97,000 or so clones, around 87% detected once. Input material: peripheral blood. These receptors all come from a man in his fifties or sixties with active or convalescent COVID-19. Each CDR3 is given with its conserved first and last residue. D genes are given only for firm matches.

CDR3 protein: CASSFGQGRYNEQFF
CDR3 DNA: TGTGCCAGCAGCTTCGGACAGGGCCGATACAATGAGCAGTTCTTC
CDR3 length: 15
D gene: TRBD1
J gene: TRBJ2-1
V gene: TRBV11-1

CDR3 protein: CASSPGDRDEKLFF
CDR3 DNA: TGCGCCAGCAGCCCCGGGGACAGGGATGAAAAACTGTTTTTT
CDR3 length: 14
D gene: TRBD1
J gene: TRBJ1-4
V gene: TRBV5-1

CDR3 protein: CASSIAQQNYGYTF
CDR3 DNA: TGTGCCAGTAGTATAGCCCAACAGAACTATGGCTACACCTTC
CDR3 length: 14
D gene: -
J gene: TRBJ1-2
V gene: TRBV19

CDR3 protein: CASSADRGNTGELFF
CDR3 DNA: TGTGCCAGCTCAGCGGACAGGGGCAACACCGGGGAGCTGTTTTTT
CDR3 length: 15
D gene: TRBD1
J gene: TRBJ2-2
V gene: TRBV18

CDR3 protein: CASSTLSGGKETQYF
CDR3 DNA: TGTGCCAGTAGTACCCTTAGCGGGGGGAAAGAGACCCAGTACTTC
CDR3 length: 15
D gene: TRBD2
J gene: TRBJ2-5
V gene: TRBV19

CDR3 protein: CASSEGTANQETQYF
CDR3 DNA: TGCGCCAGCAGTGAGGGGACAGCAAACCAAGAGACCCAGTACTTC
CDR3 length: 15
D gene: TRBD1
J gene: TRBJ2-5
V gene: TRBV10-1

CDR3 protein: CASSLYGRSNTGELFF
CDR3 DNA: TGTGCCAGCAGTTTGTATGGGCGCTCGAACACCGGGGAGCTGTTTTTT
CDR3 length: 16
D gene: -
J gene: TRBJ2-2
V gene: TRBV27

CDR3 protein: CASSMDRGGYNEQFF
CDR3 DNA: TGTGCCAGTAGTATGGACAGGGGTGGCTATAATGAGCAGTTCTTC
CDR3 length: 15
D gene: TRBD1
J gene: TRBJ2-1
V gene: TRBV19

CDR3 protein: CASSRTGGTEAFF
CDR3 DNA: TGTGCCAGCAGCCGGACAGGGGGCACTGAAGCTTTCTTT
CDR3 length: 13
D gene: TRBD1
J gene: TRBJ1-1
V gene: TRBV9

CDR3 protein: CASSQVSGGALGEQYF
CDR3 DNA: TGTGCCAGCAGCCAAGTTAGCGGGGGGGCCTTAGGCGAGCAGTACTTC
CDR3 length: 16
D gene: TRBD2
J gene: TRBJ2-7
V gene: TRBV3-1/TRBV3-2

CDR3 protein: CSALTGGEAFF
CDR3 DNA: TGCAGTGCTTTGACAGGGGGAGAGGCTTTCTTT
CDR3 length: 11
D gene: TRBD1
J gene: TRBJ1-1
V gene: TRBV20-1

CDR3 protein: CATRGPNEKLFF
CDR3 DNA: TGTGCCACAAGGGGTCCGAATGAAAAACTGTTTTTT
CDR3 length: 12
D gene: -
J gene: TRBJ1-4
V gene: TRBV19

CDR3 protein: CATLAGRGTDTQYF
CDR3 DNA: TGTGCCACGCTAGCGGGGAGGGGAACAGATACGCAGTATTTT
CDR3 length: 14
D gene: TRBD2
J gene: TRBJ2-3
V gene: TRBV10-3

CDR3 protein: CSVMGGGTGELFF
CDR3 DNA: TGCAGCGTCATGGGGGGTGGCACCGGGGAGCTGTTTTTT
CDR3 length: 13
D gene: -
J gene: TRBJ2-2
V gene: TRBV29-1

CDR3 protein: CAWSGGGTQETQYF
CDR3 DNA: TGTGCCTGGAGCGGCGGCGGGACCCAAGAGACCCAGTACTTC
CDR3 length: 14
D gene: -
J gene: TRBJ2-5
V gene: TRBV30